These T cell receptor beta chains were read from a single sample in a study of control samples from healthy donors and cancer patients. Sequenced by immunoSEQ multiplex PCR; TCRdb stores in-frame clones only, minus some. The sample includes around 150,000 clones, roughly 89% of them seen just once. Material: blood. Receptors were obtained from a man aged 25 to 45 in good health. Both conserved end residues are part of each CDR3. The D gene is left open where the match is weak. Where a row states a size, it is once, few, many or the class of an expanded clone; other rows omit it.

CASSLTGDRTDTQYF	TGCGCCAGCAGCCTGACAGGGGACCGCACAGATACGCAGTATTTT	few	15	TRBD1	TRBV5-1	TRBJ2-3
CASSPFLDTQETQYF	TGTGCCAGCTCACCGTTTCTCGACACCCAAGAGACCCAGTACTTC	.	15	.	TRBV18	TRBJ2-5
CASSFSSPTGELFF	TGTGCCAGCAGCTTTAGCAGCCCCACCGGGGAGCTGTTTTTT	.	14	.	TRBV7-9	TRBJ2-2
CASSPQGHRSDQPQHF	TGTGCCAGCAGTCCCCAGGGACACCGGTCCGATCAGCCCCAGCATTTT	.	16	.	TRBV27	TRBJ1-5
CASSLVGAGATDTQYF	TGTGCCAGCAGCTTAGTGGGAGCGGGGGCCACAGATACGCAGTATTTT	.	16	TRBD2	TRBV7-9	TRBJ2-3
CASSRYGTSGVYNEQFF	TGTGCCAGCAGCCGTTACGGGACTAGCGGGGTCTACAATGAGCAGTTCTTC	.	17	TRBD2	TRBV25-1	TRBJ2-1
CASSQLDRLNTEAFF	TGTGCCAGCAGCCAGTTGGACAGGTTGAACACTGAAGCTTTCTTT	.	15	TRBD1	TRBV14	TRBJ1-1
CASSYSLTGAGEQYF	TGTGCCAGCAGTTACTCATTGACAGGGGCGGGTGAGCAGTACTTC	once	15	TRBD1	TRBV6-5	TRBJ2-7
CASSPQGMNTEAFF	TGTGCCAGCAGTCCACAGGGAATGAACACTGAAGCTTTCTTT	.	14	.	TRBV28	TRBJ1-1
CAASVRNEQFF	TGTGCCGCCAGTGTAAGAAATGAGCAGTTCTTC	.	11	.	TRBV24-1	TRBJ2-1
CASSENPDRAPLW	TGTGCCAGCAGTGAAAACCCTGACAGGGCCCCGCTGTGG	.	13	TRBD1	TRBV6-1	TRBJ2-7
CASSLGTLLGGYTF	TGTGCCAGCAGCCTCGGGACACTACTAGGCGGCTACACCTTC	.	14	.	TRBV3-1/TRBV3-2	TRBJ1-2
CSVGPLLNTEAFF	TGCAGCGTGGGACCCCTCTTGAACACTGAAGCTTTCTTT	.	13	.	TRBV29-1	TRBJ1-1
CAQKGGQGGEQYF	TGTGCCCAAAAAGGGGGACAGGGAGGTGAGCAGTACTTC	once	13	TRBD1	TRBV30	TRBJ2-7
CASSLEGNRQGGPLMREKLFF	TGCGCCAGCAGCTTGGAAGGGAATCGACAGGGAGGCCCTCTAATGAGGGAAAAACTGTTTTTT	.	21	TRBD1	TRBV5-1	TRBJ1-4
CASSLGDRMTGNTIYF	TGTGCCAGCAGCTTAGGAGACAGGATGACTGGAAACACCATATATTTT	once	16	.	TRBV7-6	TRBJ1-3
CASSPPGSLGEAFF	TGTGCCAGCAGTCCCCCAGGGTCCCTAGGTGAAGCTTTCTTT	once	14	.	TRBV6-5	TRBJ1-1
CASSQGIRSSTDTQYF	TGCGCCAGCAGCCAAGGTATCAGGTCTAGCACAGATACGCAGTATTTT	.	16	.	TRBV4-3	TRBJ2-3
CASSGMTGSAKNIQYF	TGTGCCAGCAGCGGGATGACAGGGTCAGCCAAAAACATTCAGTACTTC	.	16	TRBD1	TRBV7-9	TRBJ2-4
CASSLGRTDQPQHF	TGTGCCAGCAGTCTGGGCAGGACAGATCAGCCCCAGCATTTT	.	14	.	TRBV6-5	TRBJ1-5
CASSVGNGRGTGELFF	TGTGCCAGCAGCGTAGGGAACGGGAGGGGCACCGGGGAGCTGTTTTTT	.	16	TRBD2	TRBV9	TRBJ2-2
CASSYGQSNQPQHF	TGTGCCAGCAGTTACGGACAGTCCAATCAGCCCCAGCATTTT	.	14	.	TRBV27	TRBJ1-5
CASSEGGERNQPQHF	TGTGCCAGCAGTGAAGGGGGGGAGAGGAATCAGCCCCAGCATTTT	.	15	.	TRBV6-1	TRBJ1-5
CASSLFVGSSYNEQFF	TGTGCCAGCAGCTTATTCGTAGGGAGCTCCTACAATGAGCAGTTCTTC	.	16	.	TRBV7-3	TRBJ2-1
CASSPRSGVRNTEAFF	TGTGCCAGCAGCCCGAGATCAGGGGTTCGAAACACTGAAGCTTTCTTT	.	16	.	TRBV5-4	TRBJ1-1
CASSFWHGYTF	TGTGCCAGCAGCTTTTGGCATGGCTACACCTTC	.	11	.	TRBV7-2	TRBJ1-2
CASTEPAAGGTQPQHF	TGTGCCAGCACTGAACCCGCGGCAGGGGGCACTCAGCCCCAGCATTTT	.	16	TRBD1	TRBV6-1	TRBJ1-5
CASKTGGQGAYEQYF	TGTGCCAGCAAAACCGGAGGACAGGGGGCCTACGAGCAGTACTTC	.	15	TRBD1	TRBV6-5	TRBJ2-7
CASSPTGANYGYTF	TGTGCCAGCTCACCGACAGGGGCCAACTATGGCTACACCTTC	.	14	TRBD1	TRBV18	TRBJ1-2
CASSLGLTGLVTQYF	TGTGCCAGCAGCTTAGGTCTTACAGGCCTAGTTACGCAGTATTTT	.	15	.	TRBV7-2	TRBJ2-3
CASSGQGASYTEAFF	TGTGCCAGCAGCGGACAGGGGGCAAGCTACACTGAAGCTTTCTTT	.	15	TRBD1	TRBV9	TRBJ1-1
CASILRTETQYF	TGTGCCAGCATCCTTAGGACGGAGACCCAGTACTTC	.	12	.	TRBV2	TRBJ2-5
CASSRNRDLKETQYF	TGTGCCAGCAGCAGAAACCGGGACTTAAAAGAGACCCAGTACTTC	.	15	.	TRBV7-7	TRBJ2-5
CASSFVGGELFF	TGTGCCAGCAGCTTTGTCGGCGGGGAGCTGTTTTTT	.	12	.	TRBV7-3	TRBJ2-2
CASGETGNENIQYF	TGCGCCAGCGGGGAGACAGGGAATGAAAACATTCAGTACTTC	.	14	TRBD1	TRBV5-1	TRBJ2-4
CASSFLDRENTGELFF	TGTGCCAGCAGCTTCTTGGACAGGGAGAACACCGGGGAGCTGTTTTTT	.	16	TRBD1	TRBV7-6	TRBJ2-2
CASGLGGTEAFF	TGTGCTAGTGGTTTGGGGGGCACTGAAGCTTTCTTT	once	12	.	TRBV12-5	TRBJ1-1
CASSSDKAYGYTF	TGTGCCAGCTCATCTGACAAGGCCTATGGCTACACCTTC	.	13	.	TRBV18	TRBJ1-2
CASSPGLAHPGELFF	TGTGCCAGCAGTCCAGGACTAGCCCACCCCGGGGAGCTGTTTTTT	.	15	TRBD2	TRBV27	TRBJ2-2
CASSPGLAGGPHFTADTQYF	TGTGCCAGCTCACCTGGACTAGCGGGGGGACCCCATTTTACCGCAGATACGCAGTATTTT	.	20	TRBD2	TRBV18	TRBJ2-3